This T cell receptor beta chain is drawn from a study of cytomegalovirus exposure and HLA in healthy donors. PCR primers comprised 60 Vbeta and 13 Jbeta primers. Assay used: immunoSEQ multiplex PCR; TCRdb lists only in-frame clones, some missing. The table has about 200,000 clones, about 81% seen once. Remarks on this clone: Its target is not known.

The germline CDR1 and CDR2 sequences are SGHRS and YFSETQ. The CDR3 length is 13 residues. Trimming removed 4 bases from V and 6 bases from J, with 11 bases in between. General study results and limits: Researchers had no immune exposure information except CMV serostatus available. TCR beta chains associated with HLA were, in a later analysis, more clonally expanded than equally common others.

The rearrangement links TRBV5-1 to TRBJ1-5; possible D gene TRBD1, 6 bases. The TCR comes from a man aged 35 to 55 in good health and CMV-seropositive. Sequenced input: PBMCs. The CDR3 region has the DNA TGCGCCAGCAGCCCAGGGGATGGTCAGCCCCAGCATTTT. It specifies CASSPGDGQPQHF.